Below, 32 T cell receptor beta chains from the same sample are listed, as sequenced in a study of cytomegalovirus exposure and HLA in healthy donors. PCR used 60 Vbeta primers and 13 Jbeta primers. Assay: immunoSEQ multiplex PCR; the TCRdb copy retains only in-frame clones and omits some. The sample holds 170,000 or so clones, about 86% seen once. Input material: PBMCs. All receptors come from a woman aged 30 to 39 in good health and CMV-seronegative.

The V and J genes are TRBV25-1 and TRBJ2-5; 8 positions match TRBD1. The J segment lost 3 bases and the V segment lost 1 base, leaving 13 bases of the junction unmatched. This CDR3 region has 18 residues. CDR1 is MGHDK, CDR2 SYGVNS, per germline. CDR3 amino acids: CASSEFRPGQVLEETQYF. The DNA for the CDR3 is TGTGCCAGCAGTGAATTCCGCCCGGGACAGGTTTTAGAAGAGACCCAGTACTTC.

This clone was detected once. This sequence joins TRBV7-8 and TRBJ1-5; 7 positions agree with TRBD1. V was pared by 3 bases and J by 5 bases, with 7 bases of the junction left unmatched. This CDR3 spans 15 amino acids. Germline CDR1 is SGHVS and CDR2 is FQNEAQ. CDR3 DNA: TGTGCCAGCAGCTTCACTGACAGGGTGGATCAGCCCCAGCATTTT. Protein sequence: CASSFTDRVDQPQHF.

The chain uses TRBV30 and TRBJ2-1; 10 positions match TRBD2. Trimming cost V 8 bases and J 6 bases; bases outside gene matches: 10. The CDR3 totals 14 residues. The germline V gene has CDR1 GTSNPN and CDR2 SVGIG (reference sequence). The CDR3 sequence is CARAGLAEANEQFF. CDR3 sequence (DNA): TGTGCCAGAGCAGGACTAGCGGAGGCCAATGAGCAGTTCTTC.

As DNA, the CDR3 is TGTGCCAGCAGTTATCTCGACGAGGAAACCCAGTACTTC. Encoded protein: CASSYLDEETQYF. The chain has TRBV6-5 and TRBJ2-5; D is unclear. The ends were cut back, 3 bases at V and 8 bases at J, with 13 bases in the middle. Germline lookup yields CDR1 MNHEY and CDR2 SVGAGI. This CDR3 has 13 residues.

This clone came up once. The chain's CDR3 is CASSLRDYQETQYF. The CDR3 DNA is TGTGCCAGCAGCTTAAGGGACTACCAAGAGACCCAGTACTTC. This chain uses TRBV11-2 with TRBJ2-5, with a tentative D call TRBD2 (6 bases). The germline V gene encodes CDR1 SGHAT and CDR2 FQNNGV. Trimming stripped 2 bases from V and 0 bases from J, with 7 bases between. CDR3 length: 14 amino acids.

The chain has TRBV28 and TRBJ2-7; TRBD2 agrees at 7 bases. This CDR3 comprises 15 residues. The V segment lost 5 bases and the J segment 2 bases; nucleotides outside the gene matches: 9. Germline values: CDR1 MDHEN, CDR2 SYDVKM. The DNA for the CDR3 is TGTGCCAGCAGTAGGGGCGGGGGTACCACCTACGAGCAGTACTTC. It codes for CASSRGGGTTYEQYF. Based on the CDR3 plus reference TRBV28 and TRBJ2-7, the full variable domain is DVKVTQSSRYLVKRTGEKVFLECVQDMDHENMFWYRQDPGLGLRLIYFSYDVKMKEKGDIPEGYSVSREKKERFSLILESASTNQTSMYLCASSRGGGTTYEQYFGPGTRLTVT.

The chain uses TRBV30 and TRBJ1-2; 9 nucleotides align to TRBD1. The junction had 6 bases not matched to a gene; V was cut back by 3 bases and J by 7 bases. This CDR3 is 13 amino acids long. Germline values: CDR1 GTSNPN, CDR2 SVGIG (reference sequence). The CDR3 sequence: CAWRGQGRTGYTF. The CDR3 nucleotides are TGTGCCTGGAGGGGACAGGGTAGAACTGGCTACACCTTC.

V usage is TRBV27 and J usage is TRBJ1-5, with 7 bases fitting TRBD1. With 4 bases clipped from V and 1 base from J, the junction kept 7 bases outside the gene matches. The CDR3 length is 16 residues. Germline V gives CDR1 MNHEY, CDR2 SMNVEV (reference sequence). The CDR3 DNA is TGTGCCAGCAGTTCGGCGACAGGGCTAAGCAATCAGCCCCAGCATTTT. It is translated as CASSSATGLSNQPQHF.

This clone showed up just once. The gene calls are TRBV27 and TRBJ2-7; perhaps TRBD1 as D (5 bases). V lost 0 bases to trimming and J lost 7 bases, with 13 bases between them. Germline V CDR1 and CDR2: MNHEY, SMNVEV (reference sequence). The CDR3 totals 14 residues. The chain's CDR3 is CASSLSGRPGEQYF. CDR3 bases: TGTGCCAGCAGTTTATCGGGCAGGCCAGGGGAGCAGTACTTC.

The V gene is TRBV28, the J gene TRBJ1-2; 7 nucleotides match TRBD1. The length of the CDR3 is 15 residues. The trim removed 7 bases at V and 2 bases at J, leaving 10 bases unmatched. Germline V gene lookup returns CDR1 MDHEN and CDR2 SYDVKM. In nucleotides, the CDR3 is TGTGCCAGCAACCGACCGACAGGGATGAACTATGGCTACACCTTC. Protein product: CASNRPTGMNYGYTF.

The chain employs TRBV7-9 and TRBJ1-1; 8 nucleotides align to TRBD1. CDR1 is SEHNR, CDR2 FQNEAQ, per germline (reference sequence). The CDR3 contains 11 residues. CDR3 sequence: CSAYRGTEAFF. In nucleotides, the CDR3 is TGTTCCGCGTACAGGGGGACTGAAGCTTTCTTT.

This clone has just a few counts. J is TRBJ1-5 and V is TRBV5-1; tentative D call: TRBD1 (6 bases). Deletions cut 3 bases from V and 5 bases from J, with 21 bases between. The germline gives CDR1 SGHRS, CDR2 YFSETQ. The CDR3 runs 17 residues. CDR3 protein: CASSWGPKDSMDQPQHF. In DNA form, the CDR3 reads TGCGCCAGCAGCTGGGGCCCAAAGGACAGTATGGATCAGCCCCAGCATTTT.

V and J are TRBV6-5 and TRBJ1-3; D gene unclear. The CDR3 is 13 residues long. Germline V lookup: CDR1 MNHEY, CDR2 SVGAGI. Trimming removed 6 bases from V and 8 bases from J, with 14 bases in between. The CDR3 nucleotides read TGTGCCAGCAGCCTGGACCGGGGAGACACCATATATTTT. This translates into CASSLDRGDTIYF.

The chain links TRBV5-4 to TRBJ2-1, with unresolved D. V lost 1 base and J 3 bases, leaving 14 bases between the germline ends. CDR3 length equals 16 residues. Looked up from germline, CDR1 is SGHNT and CDR2 is YYREEE (reference sequence). CDR3 loop: CASSLIIRHGYNEQFF. The CDR3 DNA sequence: TGTGCCAGCAGCTTGATTATCAGGCACGGCTACAATGAGCAGTTCTTC.

The chain is built from TRBV19 and TRBJ2-7, with a possible D match to TRBD1 (5 bases). V was trimmed by 0 bases and J by 2 bases, leaving 14 bases between them. The germline CDR1 and CDR2 sequences are LNHDA and SQIVND (reference sequence). The CDR3 consists of 16 residues. In nucleotides, the CDR3 is TGTGCCAGTAGTATAGATCTTGGCAGGGCAACCTACGAGCAGTACTTC. Protein: CASSIDLGRATYEQYF. The full variable domain, in which reference TRBV19 and TRBJ2-7 provide the parts outside the CDR3, is DGGITQSPKYLFRKEGQNVTLSCEQNLNHDAMYWYRQDPGQGLRLIYYSQIVNDFQKGDIAEGYSVSREKKESFPLTVTSAQKNPTAFYLCASSIDLGRATYEQYFGPGTRLTVT.

This clone turned up a few times. This chain connects TRBV28 to TRBJ1-6; D gene unclear. The germline CDR1 and CDR2 sequences are MDHEN and SYDVKM. The CDR3 sequence is 12 residues long. With 6 bases removed from V and 6 bases from J, the gap between germline ends came to 6 bases. The CDR3 sequence is CASSVLNSPLHF. The CDR3 bases are TGTGCCAGCAGCGTACTTAATTCACCCCTCCACTTT.

This clone has a handful of counts. The J gene is TRBJ2-2, the V gene TRBV9; unclear D gene. Deletions cut 0 bases from V and 5 bases from J, with 2 bases between. CDR3 length equals 12 residues. CDR1 SGDLS and CDR2 YYNGEE come from the germline V gene. The CDR3 sequence is CASSVATGELFF. The DNA for the CDR3 is TGTGCCAGCAGCGTAGCGACCGGGGAGCTGTTTTTT.

Only one count was recorded for this clone. The conserved final phenylalanine or tryptophan is absent from the CDR3, which likely points to a read error. V gene TRBV5-1 combines with J gene TRBJ1-2; D might be TRBD1 (6 bases). Germline V gene data show CDR1 as SGHRS and CDR2 as YFSETQ. The CDR3 runs 14 residues. The germline V and J ends were trimmed by 3 bases and 4 bases, with 13 bases remaining between them. The CDR3 DNA reads as TGCGCCAGCAGCTCCACTGGACAGTTCTATGGCTACACCCTC. Translated, it gives CASSSTGQFYGYTL.

The chain combines TRBV28 with TRBJ2-7, with TRBD1 as a possible D gene (6 bases). The V end lost 6 bases, the J end lost 2 bases, and 8 bases lay between the germline ends. Germline CDR1 reads MDHEN; CDR2 reads SYDVKM. The CDR3 loop spans 12 amino acids. CDR3 sequence: CASRDSAYEQYF. The CDR3 bases are TGTGCCAGCAGGGACAGTGCCTACGAGCAGTACTTC.

The V and J genes are TRBV18 and TRBJ1-2; D is perhaps TRBD1 (5 bases). Germline CDR1 reads KGHSH; CDR2 reads LQKENI. This CDR3 is 14 amino acids long. The V gene lost 0 bases and the J gene lost 5 bases, with 10 bases spanning the gap. CDR3 protein: CASSPPAGVYGYTF. The DNA of the CDR3 is TGTGCCAGCTCACCACCGGCGGGGGTGTATGGCTACACCTTC.

CDR3: CASSSPTGPGLAGGLWGTGELFF. In DNA, the CDR3 is TGCGCCAGCAGCTCCCCGACAGGGCCGGGACTAGCGGGAGGCCTGTGGGGCACCGGGGAGCTGTTTTTT. The chain joins TRBV5-1 to TRBJ2-2; the match to TRBD2 covers 15 bases. Germline assignment: CDR1 SGHRS and CDR2 YFSETQ. V gave up 3 bases and J gave up 4 bases; unmatched junction bases: 22. This CDR3 has 23 residues. The complete variable domain, with remaining parts taken from reference TRBV5-1 and TRBJ2-2, reads KAGVTQTPRYLIKTRGQQVTLSCSPISGHRSVSWYQQTPGQGLQFLFEYFSETQRNKGNFPGRFSGRQFSNSRSEMNVSTLELGDSALYLCASSSPTGPGLAGGLWGTGELFFGEGSRLTVL.

This chain connects TRBV4-2 to TRBJ2-5, with 11 nucleotides matching TRBD2. The CDR3 runs to 18 residues. In germline, CDR1 is LGHNA, CDR2 YNFKEQ. V shed 3 bases, J shed 3 bases, and the junction held 12 bases outside the gene matches. CDR3 sequence (DNA): TGTGCCAGCAGCCATCGTTTAGCGGGAGGGGTGGAGAAAGAGACCCAGTACTTC. It yields the protein CASSHRLAGGVEKETQYF.

The V call is TRBV5-1, the J call TRBJ2-5; TRBD2 agrees at 13 bases. J gave up 4 bases and V 5 bases, and 5 bases lay outside the gene matches. Germline V gene sequence: CDR1 SGHRS, CDR2 YFSETQ. The CDR3 covers 15 residues. For the CDR3, the DNA is TGCGCCAGCAGGCCAGGGACTAGCGGGATAGAGACCCAGTACTTC. This codes for CASRPGTSGIETQYF.

This chain links TRBV27 with TRBJ2-1; D remains ambiguous. The germline gives CDR1 MNHEY, CDR2 SMNVEV (reference sequence). This CDR3 is built from 15 residues. The V end lost 6 bases, the J end lost 0 bases, and 12 bases lay between the germline ends. CDR3 residues: CASSVGFSSYNEQFF. DNA of the CDR3: TGTGCCAGCAGCGTCGGGTTTAGCTCCTACAATGAGCAGTTCTTC.

The DNA of the CDR3 is TGTGCCAGCAGTGACGTGGCAGGGCGAACCCAGTACTTC. Its protein is CASSDVAGRTQYF. The J gene is TRBJ2-5, the V gene TRBV6-5; TRBD1 is a possible D gene (5 bases). Germline assignment: CDR1 MNHEY and CDR2 SVGAGI. The germline V and J ends were trimmed by 5 bases and 8 bases, with 15 bases remaining between them. The CDR3 has 13 residues.

The CDR3: CASSRITRESGANVLTF. In nucleotides, the CDR3 is TGCGCCAGCAGCCGGATAACACGGGAATCTGGGGCCAACGTCCTGACTTTC. The rearrangement links TRBV4-1 to TRBJ2-6; maybe TRBD2 (5 bases). CDR1 is MGHRA, CDR2 YSYEKL, per germline. There are 17 residues in the CDR3. Between the trimmed V and J ends, which lost 4 bases and 1 base, there was a span of 14 bases.

The chain is built from TRBV27 and TRBJ2-7; 7 bases agree with TRBD1. Germline V gene data show CDR1 as MNHEY and CDR2 as SMNVEV (reference sequence). The junction had 11 bases not matched to a gene; V was cut back by 7 bases and J by 2 bases. There are 15 residues in the CDR3. The CDR3 DNA reads as TGTGCCAGCAAACTGACAGGGCTCGTCCCCTACGAGCAGTACTTC. This gives the protein CASKLTGLVPYEQYF.

This clone has a single count. This chain links TRBV2 with TRBJ2-7; TRBD2 aligns across 7 bases. The CDR3 is 13 amino acids. Germline V CDR1 and CDR2: SNHLY, FYNNEI. The junction had 3 bases not matched to a gene; V was cut back by 6 bases and J by 1 base. Here the CDR3 DNA reads TGTGCCAGCAGGGGGGGACTATCCTACGAGCAGTACTTC. It encodes CASRGGLSYEQYF.

In this sample, this clone turned up once. This chain links TRBV11-2 with TRBJ2-5, with a tentative D call TRBD2 (7 bases). This CDR3 contains 16 residues. V was clipped by 5 bases and J by 4 bases, with 20 bases between them. The germline CDR1 and CDR2 sequences are SGHAT and FQNNGV. CDR3 loop: CASSTGGTRGGETQYF. The CDR3 DNA is TGTGCCAGCAGCACCGGGGGTACGAGGGGGGGAGAGACCCAGTACTTC.

In the case of this clone: The sample carries other DNA sequences with the same CDR3. The chain carries TRBV2 and TRBJ2-2, with 8 bases identical to TRBD2. CDR1 SNHLY and CDR2 FYNNEI come from the germline V gene. The CDR3 spans 16 residues. After removal of 2 bases from V and 5 bases from J, the junction contained 7 bases not matched to a gene. The CDR3 is CASSERGGLGTGELFF. In nucleotides, the CDR3 is TGTGCCAGCAGTGAACGGGGGGGGCTAGGGACCGGGGAGCTGTTTTTT.

The chain combines TRBV27 with TRBJ2-5; 13 bases match TRBD2. V trimming: 5 bases; J trimming: 7 bases; junction bases outside the gene matches: 10. This CDR3 is built from 16 residues. In germline, CDR1 is MNHEY, CDR2 SMNVEV (reference sequence). This CDR3 reads CASSILGTSGIGTQYF. The DNA of the CDR3 is TGTGCCAGCAGTATCCTAGGGACTAGCGGGATTGGGACCCAGTACTTC.

V usage is TRBV19 and J usage is TRBJ2-2; 8 bases line up with TRBD2. The CDR3 sequence is 14 residues long. Per the germline V gene, CDR1 is LNHDA and CDR2 is SQIVND (reference sequence). V shed 4 bases, J shed 5 bases, and the junction held 3 bases outside the gene matches. The CDR3 sequence: CASSKTSVTGELFF. Here the CDR3 DNA reads TGTGCCAGTAGTAAGACTAGCGTGACCGGGGAGCTGTTTTTT.